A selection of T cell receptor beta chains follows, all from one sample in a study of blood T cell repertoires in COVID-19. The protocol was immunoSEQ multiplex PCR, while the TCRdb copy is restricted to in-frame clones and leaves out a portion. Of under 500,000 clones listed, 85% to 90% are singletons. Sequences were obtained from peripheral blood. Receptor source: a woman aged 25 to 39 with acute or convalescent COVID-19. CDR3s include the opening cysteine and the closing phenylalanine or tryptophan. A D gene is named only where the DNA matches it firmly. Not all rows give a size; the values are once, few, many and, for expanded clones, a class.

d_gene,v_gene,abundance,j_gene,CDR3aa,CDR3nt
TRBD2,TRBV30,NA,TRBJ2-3,CAWSVFGGDFTSTDTQYF,TGTGCCTGGAGTGTATTTGGGGGGGACTTCACTAGCACAGATACGCAGTATTTT
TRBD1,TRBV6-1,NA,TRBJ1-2,CASSEAPTGGGYTF,TGTGCCAGCAGTGAAGCTCCGACAGGGGGAGGCTACACCTTC
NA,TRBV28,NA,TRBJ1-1,CASSSGTSPLRLTEAFF,TGTGCCAGCAGTTCGGGGACTTCCCCACTTCGTCTCACTGAAGCTTTCTTT
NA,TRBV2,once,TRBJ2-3,CASSVELVSDTQYF,TGTGCCAGCAGTGTCGAATTAGTATCAGATACGCAGTATTTT
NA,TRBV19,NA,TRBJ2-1,CASSKEQVDEQFF,TGTGCCAGTAGTAAAGAACAAGTGGATGAGCAGTTCTTC
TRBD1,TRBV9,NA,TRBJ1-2,CASSVSVTGSYGYTF,TGTGCCAGCAGCGTTAGTGTGACAGGGTCTTATGGCTACACCTTC
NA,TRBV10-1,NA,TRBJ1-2,CASSPGILYGYTF,TGCGCCAGTAGTCCGGGAATCCTCTATGGCTACACCTTC
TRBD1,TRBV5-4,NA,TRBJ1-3,CASSRPGQPGNTIYF,TGTGCCAGCAGCCGTCCGGGACAGCCTGGAAACACCATATATTTT
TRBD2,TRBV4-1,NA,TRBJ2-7,CASSQAVAGAVRKQYF,TGCGCCAGCAGCCAAGCTGTAGCGGGGGCAGTACGAAAGCAGTACTTC
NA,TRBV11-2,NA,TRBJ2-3,CASSLDYSDTDTQYF,TGTGCCAGCAGCTTAGATTACAGTGACACAGATACGCAGTATTTT
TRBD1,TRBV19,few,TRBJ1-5,CASSSDRVEAQPQHF,TGTGCCAGTAGTTCGGACAGGGTTGAGGCTCAGCCCCAGCATTTT